This TCR beta chain was captured in a study of blood T cell repertoires in COVID-19. Germline loops: CDR1 LNHNV, CDR2 YYDKDF (reference sequence). After removal of 2 bases from V and 4 bases from J, the junction contained 1 base not matched to a gene. CDR3 length: 14 residues. The data were produced by immunoSEQ multiplex PCR, yet TCRdb's version contains in-frame clones alone and is incomplete. The sample holds nearly 90,000 clones, about nine tenths seen once. The genes are TRBV15 and TRBJ1-5, with 8 bases matching TRBD1. Material for sequencing was peripheral blood. The clonotype comes from a man between 18 and 35 years old with COVID-19, enrolled during active disease. The DNA for the CDR3 is TGTGCCACCAGCAGACGGACAGGGAATCAGCCCCAGCATTTT. Amino acid sequence: CATSRRTGNQPQHF.